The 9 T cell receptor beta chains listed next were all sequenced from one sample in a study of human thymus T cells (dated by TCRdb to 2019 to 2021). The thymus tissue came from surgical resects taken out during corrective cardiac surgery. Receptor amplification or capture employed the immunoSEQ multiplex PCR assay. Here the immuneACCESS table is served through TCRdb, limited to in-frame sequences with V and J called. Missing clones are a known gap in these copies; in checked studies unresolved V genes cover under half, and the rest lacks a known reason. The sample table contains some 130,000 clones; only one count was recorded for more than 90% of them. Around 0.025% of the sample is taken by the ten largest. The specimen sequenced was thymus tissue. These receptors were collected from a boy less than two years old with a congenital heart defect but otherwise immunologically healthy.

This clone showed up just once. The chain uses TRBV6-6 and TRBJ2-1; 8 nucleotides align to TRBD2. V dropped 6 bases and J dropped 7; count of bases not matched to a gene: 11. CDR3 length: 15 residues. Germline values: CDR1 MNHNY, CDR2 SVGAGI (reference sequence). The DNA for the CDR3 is TGTGCCAGCAGCTGCCATAGCGGGGTAGGTAATGAGCAGTTCTTC. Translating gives CASSCHSGVGNEQFF.

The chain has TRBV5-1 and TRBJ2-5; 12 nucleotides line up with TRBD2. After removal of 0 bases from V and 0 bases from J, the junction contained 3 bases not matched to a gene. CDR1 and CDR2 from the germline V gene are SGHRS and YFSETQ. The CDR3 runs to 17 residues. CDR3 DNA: TGCGCCAGCAGCTTGGGACTAGCGGGGGCACACCAAGAGACCCAGTACTTC. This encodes CASSLGLAGAHQETQYF.

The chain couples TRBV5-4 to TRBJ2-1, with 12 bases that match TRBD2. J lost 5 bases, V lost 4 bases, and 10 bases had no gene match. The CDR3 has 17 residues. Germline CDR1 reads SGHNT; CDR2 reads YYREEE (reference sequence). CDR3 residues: CASSGSKLAGGNNEQFF. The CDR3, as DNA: TGTGCCAGCAGCGGATCTAAGCTAGCGGGGGGGAACAATGAGCAGTTCTTC.

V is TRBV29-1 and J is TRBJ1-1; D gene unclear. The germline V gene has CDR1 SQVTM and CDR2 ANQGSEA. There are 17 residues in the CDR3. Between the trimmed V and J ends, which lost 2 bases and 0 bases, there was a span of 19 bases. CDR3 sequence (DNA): TGCAGCGTTGAAAGACTCCCGGCGGGCCAGCTGAACACTGAAGCTTTCTTT. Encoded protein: CSVERLPAGQLNTEAFF.

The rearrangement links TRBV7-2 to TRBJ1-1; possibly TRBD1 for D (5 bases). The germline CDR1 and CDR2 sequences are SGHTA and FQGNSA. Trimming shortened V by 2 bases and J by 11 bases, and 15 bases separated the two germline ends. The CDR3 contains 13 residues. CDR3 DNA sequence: TGTGCCAGCAGCTTACAGGGTACCTATAAGGCTTTCTTT. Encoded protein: CASSLQGTYKAFF.

The CDR3 DNA reads as TGTGCCAGCAGTCCGACAGGGCCGAACACTGAAGCTTTCTTT. It yields the protein CASSPTGPNTEAFF. The rearrangement uses TRBV7-2 and TRBJ1-1; 7 bases agree with TRBD1. Germline CDR1 and CDR2: SGHTA and FQGNSA. There are 14 residues in the CDR3. With V trimmed by 6 bases and J by 1 base, 5 bases remained unmatched.

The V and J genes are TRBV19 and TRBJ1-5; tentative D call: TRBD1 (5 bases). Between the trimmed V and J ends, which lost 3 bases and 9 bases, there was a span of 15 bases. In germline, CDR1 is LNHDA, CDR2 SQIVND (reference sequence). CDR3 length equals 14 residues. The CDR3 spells CASSIDSGEGPQHF. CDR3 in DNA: TGTGCCAGTAGTATTGACAGTGGCGAGGGGCCCCAGCATTTT.

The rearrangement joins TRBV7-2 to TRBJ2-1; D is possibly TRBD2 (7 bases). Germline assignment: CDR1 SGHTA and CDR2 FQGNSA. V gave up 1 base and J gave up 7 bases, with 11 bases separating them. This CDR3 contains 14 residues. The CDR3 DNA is TGTGCCAGCAGCTTAGGGGCGGGGGCTAATGAGCAGTTCTTC. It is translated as CASSLGAGANEQFF.

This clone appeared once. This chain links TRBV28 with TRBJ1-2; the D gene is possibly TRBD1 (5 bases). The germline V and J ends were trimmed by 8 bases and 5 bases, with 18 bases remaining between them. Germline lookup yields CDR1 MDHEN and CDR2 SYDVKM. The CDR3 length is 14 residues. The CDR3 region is CASGGGRRFYGYTF. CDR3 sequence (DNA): TGTGCCAGCGGGGGTGGACGGCGTTTTTATGGCTACACCTTC.